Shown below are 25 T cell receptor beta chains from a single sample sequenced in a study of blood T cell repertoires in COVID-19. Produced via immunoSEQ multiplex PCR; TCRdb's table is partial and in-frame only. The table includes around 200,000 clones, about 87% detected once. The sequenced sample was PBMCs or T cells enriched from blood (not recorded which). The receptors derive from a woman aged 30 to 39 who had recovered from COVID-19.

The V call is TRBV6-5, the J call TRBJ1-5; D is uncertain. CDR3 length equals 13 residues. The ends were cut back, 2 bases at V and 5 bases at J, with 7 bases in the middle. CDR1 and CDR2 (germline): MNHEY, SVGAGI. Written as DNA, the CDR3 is TGTGCCAGCAGTTACGGGAGGTATCAGCCCCAGCATTTT. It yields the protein CASSYGRYQPQHF.

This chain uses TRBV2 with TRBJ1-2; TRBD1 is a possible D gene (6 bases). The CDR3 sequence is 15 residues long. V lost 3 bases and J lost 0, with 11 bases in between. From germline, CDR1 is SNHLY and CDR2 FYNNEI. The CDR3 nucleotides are TGTGCCAGCAGTGACAGGGGACGATCTAACTATGGCTACACCTTC. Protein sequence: CASSDRGRSNYGYTF.

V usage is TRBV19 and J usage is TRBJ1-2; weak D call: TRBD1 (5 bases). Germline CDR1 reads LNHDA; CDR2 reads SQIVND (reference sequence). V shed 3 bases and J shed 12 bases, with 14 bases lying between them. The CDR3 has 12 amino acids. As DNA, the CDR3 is TGTGCCAGTAGTATTCGCGGGGCGGGGAACACCTTC. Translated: CASSIRGAGNTF. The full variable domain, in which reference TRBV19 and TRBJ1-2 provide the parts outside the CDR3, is DGGITQSPKYLFRKEGQNVTLSCEQNLNHDAMYWYRQDPGQGLRLIYYSQIVNDFQKGDIAEGYSVSREKKESFPLTVTSAQKNPTAFYLCASSIRGAGNTFGSGTRLTVV.

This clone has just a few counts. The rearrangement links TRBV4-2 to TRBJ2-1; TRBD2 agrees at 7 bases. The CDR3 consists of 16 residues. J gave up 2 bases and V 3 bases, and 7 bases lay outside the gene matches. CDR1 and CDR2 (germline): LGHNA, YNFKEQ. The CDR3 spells CASSQDGLGPYNEQFF. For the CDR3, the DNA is TGTGCCAGCAGCCAGGACGGACTAGGTCCCTACAATGAGCAGTTCTTC.

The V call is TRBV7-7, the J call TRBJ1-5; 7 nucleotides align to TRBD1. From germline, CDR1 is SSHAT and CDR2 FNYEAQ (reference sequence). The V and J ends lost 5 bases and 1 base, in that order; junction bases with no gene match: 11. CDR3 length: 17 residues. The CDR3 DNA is TGTGCCAGCAGCAGAACTACAGGGGCAAGGAGCAATCAGCCCCAGCATTTT. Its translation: CASSRTTGARSNQPQHF.

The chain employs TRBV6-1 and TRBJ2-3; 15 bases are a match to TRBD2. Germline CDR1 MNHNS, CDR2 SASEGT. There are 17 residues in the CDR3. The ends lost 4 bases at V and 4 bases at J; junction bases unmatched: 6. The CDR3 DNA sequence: TGTGCCAGCAGTGGCGGACGGACTAGCGGGGGGGCAGATACGCAGTATTTT. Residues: CASSGGRTSGGADTQYF.

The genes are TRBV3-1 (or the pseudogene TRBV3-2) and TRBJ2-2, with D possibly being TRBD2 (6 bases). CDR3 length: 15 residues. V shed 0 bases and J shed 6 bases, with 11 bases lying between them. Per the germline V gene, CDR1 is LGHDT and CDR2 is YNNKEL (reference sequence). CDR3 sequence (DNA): TGTGCCAGCAGCCAAGATTTCGCGGGGTCCGGGGAGCTGTTTTTT. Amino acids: CASSQDFAGSGELFF.

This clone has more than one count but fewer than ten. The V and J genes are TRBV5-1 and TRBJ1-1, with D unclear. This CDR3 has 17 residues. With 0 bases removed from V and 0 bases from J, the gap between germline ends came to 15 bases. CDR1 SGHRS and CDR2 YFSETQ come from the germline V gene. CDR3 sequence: CASSLDRPQTMNTEAFF. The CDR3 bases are TGCGCCAGCAGCTTGGACCGACCACAGACAATGAACACTGAAGCTTTCTTT.

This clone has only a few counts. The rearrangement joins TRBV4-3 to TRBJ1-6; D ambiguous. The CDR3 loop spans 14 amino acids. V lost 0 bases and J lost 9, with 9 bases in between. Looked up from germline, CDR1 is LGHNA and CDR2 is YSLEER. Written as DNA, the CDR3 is TGCGCCAGCAGCCAAGATCTGGAGATTTCACCCCTCCACTTT. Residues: CASSQDLEISPLHF.

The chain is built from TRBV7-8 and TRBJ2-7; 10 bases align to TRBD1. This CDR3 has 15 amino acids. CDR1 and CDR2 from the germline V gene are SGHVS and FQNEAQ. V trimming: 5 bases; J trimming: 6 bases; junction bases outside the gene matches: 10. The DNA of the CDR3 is TGTGCCAGCAGCCCCCGACAGGGGGCAGTCCTCGAGCAGTACTTC. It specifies CASSPRQGAVLEQYF.

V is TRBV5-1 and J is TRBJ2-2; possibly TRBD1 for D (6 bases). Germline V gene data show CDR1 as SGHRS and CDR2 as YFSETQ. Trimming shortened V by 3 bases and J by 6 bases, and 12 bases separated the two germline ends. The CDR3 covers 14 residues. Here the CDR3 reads CASSSGHKAGELFF. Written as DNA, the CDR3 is TGCGCCAGCAGCTCGGGACACAAGGCCGGGGAGCTGTTTTTT. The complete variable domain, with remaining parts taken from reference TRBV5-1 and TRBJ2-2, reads KAGVTQTPRYLIKTRGQQVTLSCSPISGHRSVSWYQQTPGQGLQFLFEYFSETQRNKGNFPGRFSGRQFSNSRSEMNVSTLELGDSALYLCASSSGHKAGELFFGEGSRLTVL.

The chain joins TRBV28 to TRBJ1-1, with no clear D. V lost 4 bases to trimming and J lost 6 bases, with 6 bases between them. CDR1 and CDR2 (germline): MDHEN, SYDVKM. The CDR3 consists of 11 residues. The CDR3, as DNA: TGTGCCAGCAGTTCAGAACCTGAAGCTTTCTTT. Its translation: CASSSEPEAFF.

CDR3 amino acids: CASTSLSEAFF. The CDR3, as DNA: TGTGCCAGCACGTCCCTTTCTGAAGCTTTCTTT. The V call is TRBV14, the J call TRBJ1-1; D uncertain. The CDR3 sequence is 11 residues long. The V and J ends lost 7 bases and 6 bases respectively, with 9 bases between them. The germline V gene has CDR1 SGHDN and CDR2 FVKESK.

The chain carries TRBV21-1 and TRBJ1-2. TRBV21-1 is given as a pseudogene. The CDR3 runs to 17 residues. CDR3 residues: CASSKSSGRGSNYGYTF. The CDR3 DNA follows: TGTGCCAGCAGCAAATCATCGGGGAGGGGATCTAACTATGGCTACACCTTC.

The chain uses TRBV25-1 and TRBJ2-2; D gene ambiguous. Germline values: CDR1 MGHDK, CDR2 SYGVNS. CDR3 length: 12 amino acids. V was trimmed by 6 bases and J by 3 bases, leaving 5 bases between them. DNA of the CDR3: TGTGCCAGCAGACTGTACACCGGGGAGCTGTTTTTT. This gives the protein CASRLYTGELFF. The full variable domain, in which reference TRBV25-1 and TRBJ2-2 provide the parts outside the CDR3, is EADIYQTPRYLVIGTGKKITLECSQTMGHDKMYWYQQDPGMELHLIHYSYGVNSTEKGDLSSESTVSRIRTEHFPLTLESARPSHTSQYLCASRLYTGELFFGEGSRLTVL.

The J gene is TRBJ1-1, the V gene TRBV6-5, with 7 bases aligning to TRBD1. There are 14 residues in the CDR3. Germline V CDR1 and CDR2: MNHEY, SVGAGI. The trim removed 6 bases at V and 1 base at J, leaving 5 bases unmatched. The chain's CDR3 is CASRHRGGNTEAFF. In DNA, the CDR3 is TGTGCCAGCAGGCACAGGGGTGGGAACACTGAAGCTTTCTTT.

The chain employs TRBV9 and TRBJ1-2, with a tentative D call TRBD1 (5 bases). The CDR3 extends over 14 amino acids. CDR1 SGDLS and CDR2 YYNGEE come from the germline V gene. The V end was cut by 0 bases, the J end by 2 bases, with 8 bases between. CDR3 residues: CASSVVGLNYGYTF. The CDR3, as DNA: TGTGCCAGCAGCGTAGTGGGACTGAACTATGGCTACACCTTC.

As DNA, the CDR3 is TGTGCCAGCAGGCCGGGACAGAGCTATGGCTACACCTTC. Translated, it gives CASRPGQSYGYTF. The chain links TRBV3-1 (or the pseudogene TRBV3-2) to TRBJ1-2, with 7 bases identical to TRBD1. CDR3 length: 13 amino acids. Per germline, CDR1 LGHDT and CDR2 YNNKEL (reference sequence). V lost 6 bases to trimming and J lost 4 bases; unmatched junction nucleotides: 5.

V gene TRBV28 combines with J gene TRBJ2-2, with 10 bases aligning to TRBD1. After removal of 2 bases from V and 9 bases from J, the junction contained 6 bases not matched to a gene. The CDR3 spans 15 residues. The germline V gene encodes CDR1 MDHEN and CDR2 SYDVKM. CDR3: CASSLRGQGSRELFF. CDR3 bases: TGTGCCAGCAGTTTAAGGGGACAGGGGTCGCGGGAGCTGTTTTTT.

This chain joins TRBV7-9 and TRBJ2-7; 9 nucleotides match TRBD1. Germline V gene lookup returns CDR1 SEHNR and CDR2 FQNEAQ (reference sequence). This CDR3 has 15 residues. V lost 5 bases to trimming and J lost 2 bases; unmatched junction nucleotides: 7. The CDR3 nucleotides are TGTGCCAGCAGCACCGGACAGGGGCGGCCCTACGAGCAGTACTTC. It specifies CASSTGQGRPYEQYF.

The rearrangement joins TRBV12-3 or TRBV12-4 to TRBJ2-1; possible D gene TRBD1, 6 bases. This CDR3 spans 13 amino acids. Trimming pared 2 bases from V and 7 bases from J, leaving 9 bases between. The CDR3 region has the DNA TGTGCCAGCAGTTTAAACAGGGCGAATGAGCAGTTCTTC. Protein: CASSLNRANEQFF.

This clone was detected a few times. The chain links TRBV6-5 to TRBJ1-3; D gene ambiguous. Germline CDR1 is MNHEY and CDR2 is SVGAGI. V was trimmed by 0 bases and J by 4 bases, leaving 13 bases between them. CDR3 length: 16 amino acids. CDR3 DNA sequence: TGTGCCAGCAGTTACTCGAGGGCCACGGGCGGAAACACCATATATTTT. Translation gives CASSYSRATGGNTIYF.

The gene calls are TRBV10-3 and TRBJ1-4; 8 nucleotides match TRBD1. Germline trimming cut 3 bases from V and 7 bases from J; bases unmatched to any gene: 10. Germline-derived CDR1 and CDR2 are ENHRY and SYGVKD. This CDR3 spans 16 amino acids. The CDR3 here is CAISDFRAGGVEKLFF. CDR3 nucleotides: TGTGCCATCAGTGATTTTCGGGCAGGGGGCGTTGAAAAACTGTTTTTT.

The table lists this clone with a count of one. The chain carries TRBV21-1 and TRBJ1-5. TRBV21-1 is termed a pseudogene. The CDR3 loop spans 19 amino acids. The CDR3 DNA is TGTGCCAGCAGCAAGTGTGAGGAAGGTATTAGGTCTAGCAATCAGCCCCAGCATTTT. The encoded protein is CASSKCEEGIRSSNQPQHF.

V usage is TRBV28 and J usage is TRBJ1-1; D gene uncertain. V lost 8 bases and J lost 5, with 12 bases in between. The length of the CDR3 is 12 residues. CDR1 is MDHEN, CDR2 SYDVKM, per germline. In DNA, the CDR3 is TGTGCCAGCGAAAATACTAAGACTGAAGCTTTCTTT. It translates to CASENTKTEAFF.